Below are 24 T cell receptor beta chains sequenced from a single sample in a study of blood T cell repertoires in COVID-19. Method: immunoSEQ multiplex PCR; TCRdb's copy keeps in-frame clones and lacks some. The repertoire includes about 98,000 clones, 75% to 85% of them detected once, and roughly 25% sits in the top ten. Sequenced input: peripheral blood. Receptor source: a man aged 65 to 79 with acute or convalescent COVID-19.

The rearrangement links TRBV24-1 to TRBJ2-2, with 7 bases lining up with TRBD2. Germline CDR1 is KGHDR and CDR2 is SFDVKD. This CDR3 is built from 14 residues. J lost 5 bases, V lost 5 bases, and 4 bases had no gene match. CDR3 nucleotide sequence: TGTGCCACCAGTGGGAGGGGACTAACCGGGGAGCTGTTTTTT. This codes for CATSGRGLTGELFF.

This rearrangement joins TRBV11-2 to TRBJ1-1; D unclear. From germline, CDR1 is SGHAT and CDR2 FQNNGV. The CDR3 length is 14 residues. The V gene lost 3 bases and the J gene lost 4 bases, with 12 bases spanning the gap. The CDR3 spells CASSFNDPGTEAFF. Here the CDR3 DNA reads TGTGCCAGCAGCTTCAACGATCCGGGCACTGAAGCTTTCTTT.

This chain connects TRBV6-4 to TRBJ2-1; 10 nucleotides agree with TRBD2. CDR1 and CDR2 from the germline V gene are MRHNA and SNTAGT. V lost 4 bases, J lost 0 bases, and 0 bases stayed unmatched. This CDR3 has 15 residues. The CDR3 reads CASSASGSSYNEQFF. For the CDR3, the DNA is TGTGCCAGCAGTGCTAGCGGGAGCTCCTACAATGAGCAGTTCTTC.

This clone was observed a few times. V and J are TRBV15 and TRBJ1-2, with D unresolved. The CDR3 has 13 amino acids. CDR1 is LNHNV, CDR2 YYDKDF, per germline (reference sequence). V was shortened by 0 bases and J by 7 bases, with 9 bases between the two germline ends. CDR3 bases: TGTGCCACCAGCAGAGATCGTCGGGGTGGCTACACCTTC. This gives the protein CATSRDRRGGYTF. Full variable domain (remainder filled in from reference TRBV15 and TRBJ1-2): DAMVIQNPRYQVTQFGKPVTLSCSQTLNHNVMYWYQQKSSQAPKLLFHYYDKDFNNEADTPDNFQSRRPNTSFCFLDIRSPGLGDTAMYLCATSRDRRGGYTFGSGTRLTVV.

The rearrangement joins TRBV5-1 to TRBJ2-1; 10 nucleotides match TRBD2. Germline V gene sequence: CDR1 SGHRS, CDR2 YFSETQ. The junction had 4 bases not matched to a gene; V was cut back by 6 bases and J by 4 bases. The CDR3 is made up of 14 amino acids. This CDR3 is CASKGTSVYNEQFF. The DNA for the CDR3 is TGCGCCAGCAAAGGGACTAGCGTATACAATGAGCAGTTCTTC.

The chain employs TRBV27 and TRBJ2-2, with D maybe TRBD1 (6 bases). CDR1 is MNHEY, CDR2 SMNVEV, per germline (reference sequence). The V end was cut by 4 bases, the J end by 3 bases, with 12 bases between. This CDR3 has 15 amino acids. The CDR3 coding sequence is TGTGCCAGCAGTTCGGACAGCTTTTACACCGGGGAGCTGTTTTTT. Amino acid sequence: CASSSDSFYTGELFF.

The chain combines TRBV29-1 with TRBJ1-3; TRBD1 agrees at 7 bases. V was clipped by 4 bases and J by 0 bases; unmatched bases: 3. This CDR3 comprises 14 residues. CDR1 and CDR2 (germline): SQVTM, ANQGSEA. The CDR3 DNA is TGCAGCGTTGGGGGGGACAGCTCTGGAAACACCATATATTTT. Protein product: CSVGGDSSGNTIYF.

V is TRBV20-1 and J is TRBJ2-3; unclear D gene. The ends were cut back, 6 bases at V and 3 bases at J, with 7 bases in the middle. This CDR3 has 11 amino acids. Germline loops: CDR1 DFQATT, CDR2 SNEGSKA (reference sequence). CDR3 nucleotide sequence: TGCAGTGCGGCACAGACAGATACGCAGTATTTT. This encodes CSAAQTDTQYF.

This clone was found a few times. The chain joins TRBV5-1 to TRBJ2-2; the D gene is possibly TRBD1 (5 bases). Trimming stripped 0 bases from V and 5 bases from J, with 8 bases between. The CDR3 spans 14 residues. CDR1 is SGHRS, CDR2 YFSETQ, per germline. The CDR3 coding sequence is TGCGCCAGCAGCTTGGGGGGCCAAACCGGGGAGCTGTTTTTT. Translated: CASSLGGQTGELFF.

This rearrangement joins TRBV11-2 to TRBJ2-1, with 7 bases aligning to TRBD1. Unmatched junction bases numbered 11, after V lost 6 bases and J lost 6 bases. Germline-derived CDR1 and CDR2 are SGHAT and FQNNGV. This CDR3 spans 15 amino acids. The CDR3 loop reads CASRRTGQDINEQFF. Written as DNA, the CDR3 is TGTGCCAGCAGGCGAACCGGACAGGATATCAATGAGCAGTTCTTC. The entire variable domain, with the rest obtained from reference TRBV11-2 and TRBJ2-1, is as follows: EAGVAQSPRYKIIEKRQSVAFWCNPISGHATLYWYQQILGQGPKLLIQFQNNGVVDDSQLPKDRFSAERLKGVDSTLKIQPAKLEDSAVYLCASRRTGQDINEQFFGPGTRLTVL.

V and J are TRBV18 and TRBJ1-2, with TRBD1 matching 8 bases. The CDR3 sequence is 13 residues long. The ends lost 3 bases at V and 7 bases at J; junction bases unmatched: 4. The germline V gene has CDR1 KGHSH and CDR2 LQKENI. The CDR3 loop reads CASSPGQGPGYTF. The DNA of the CDR3 is TGTGCCAGCTCACCTGGACAGGGACCTGGCTACACCTTC. Together with reference TRBV18 and TRBJ1-2, the CDR3 gives the full variable domain: NAGVMQNPRHLVRRRGQEARLRCSPMKGHSHVYWYRQLPEEGLKFMVYLQKENIIDESGMPKERFSAEFPKEGPSILRIQQVVRGDSAAYFCASSPGQGPGYTFGSGTRLTVV.

The genes are TRBV5-1 and TRBJ1-1; no clear D gene. Germline assignment: CDR1 SGHRS and CDR2 YFSETQ. Trimming stripped 2 bases from V and 0 bases from J, with 8 bases between. This CDR3 has 14 amino acids. This chain's CDR3 is CASSFSGMNTEAFF. Written as DNA, the CDR3 is TGCGCCAGCAGCTTTTCGGGAATGAACACTGAAGCTTTCTTT. Full variable domain (missing parts from reference TRBV5-1 and TRBJ1-1): KAGVTQTPRYLIKTRGQQVTLSCSPISGHRSVSWYQQTPGQGLQFLFEYFSETQRNKGNFPGRFSGRQFSNSRSEMNVSTLELGDSALYLCASSFSGMNTEAFFGQGTRLTVV.

The CDR3 region has the DNA TGTGCCAGCAGTTTACCAGGGGTGCACCTACCCTACGAGCAGTACTTC. It codes for CASSLPGVHLPYEQYF. V gene TRBV28 combines with J gene TRBJ2-7, with D possibly being TRBD1 (6 bases). The length of the CDR3 is 16 residues. Germline V gives CDR1 MDHEN, CDR2 SYDVKM. Trimming removed 2 bases from V and 2 bases from J, with 16 bases in between.

The chain links TRBV19 to TRBJ2-3, with TRBD2 matching 11 bases. Trimming at V came to 5 bases and at J to 2 bases, leaving 3 bases not matched to a gene. The CDR3 runs to 15 residues. The germline CDR1 and CDR2 sequences are LNHDA and SQIVND (reference sequence). The CDR3 sequence is CASSLAGGNTDTQYF. The CDR3 region has the DNA TGTGCCAGTAGTCTAGCGGGAGGCAACACAGATACGCAGTATTTT.

The chain recombines TRBV15 with TRBJ2-5; D perhaps matches TRBD1 (5 bases). The CDR3 sequence is 15 residues long. Germline loops: CDR1 LNHNV, CDR2 YYDKDF (reference sequence). Trimming cost V 0 bases and J 5 bases, with 13 bases left between them. CDR3 DNA: TGTGCCACCAGCAGAGATCCTGGGGCTCCGGAGACCCAGTACTTC. Its translation is CATSRDPGAPETQYF.

The chain couples TRBV6-2 or TRBV6-3 to TRBJ2-2, with 7 bases identical to TRBD1. The CDR3 extends over 19 amino acids. Losses at the gene ends were 1 base for V and 6 bases for J; bases not matched to a gene: 17. Germline CDR1 is MNHEY and CDR2 is SVGEGT. CDR3 nucleotides: TGTGCCAGCAGTTACTTCGCCGTTATACAGGGGTCGGTCGCCGGGGAGCTGTTTTTT. The encoded protein is CASSYFAVIQGSVAGELFF.

This clone was seen only a few times. The chain combines TRBV19 with TRBJ1-3, with TRBD1 matching 11 bases. V shed 2 bases and J 2 bases; nucleotides not matched to a gene: 8. In germline, CDR1 is LNHDA, CDR2 SQIVND (reference sequence). The length of the CDR3 is 18 residues. The CDR3: CASSINSGQGAAGNTIYF. The DNA for the CDR3 is TGTGCCAGTAGTATAAACTCCGGACAGGGGGCAGCTGGAAACACCATATATTTT.

The DNA of the CDR3 is TGTGCCAGCAGTTATACGCTGGGACAGGGGGGAGGCTACACCTTC. This codes for CASSYTLGQGGGYTF. J is TRBJ1-2 and V is TRBV6-5; 11 bases are a match to TRBD1. Germline CDR1 and CDR2: MNHEY and SVGAGI. The CDR3 length is 15 residues. V was clipped by 3 bases and J by 8 bases; unmatched bases: 8.

The chain carries TRBV7-2 and TRBJ2-7, with 11 bases lining up with TRBD1. CDR3 length equals 15 residues. With V trimmed by 5 bases and J by 2 bases, 5 bases remained unmatched. In germline, CDR1 is SGHTA, CDR2 FQGNSA. The CDR3 protein is CASSKGQGVTYEQYF. The CDR3 region has the DNA TGTGCCAGCAGCAAGGGACAGGGGGTAACCTACGAGCAGTACTTC. Filled out from reference TRBV7-2 and TRBJ2-7, the complete variable domain reads GAGVSQSPSNKVTEKGKDVELRCDPISGHTALYWYRQSLGQGLEFLIYFQGNSAPDKSGLPSDRFSAERTGGSVSTLTIQRTQQEDSAVYLCASSKGQGVTYEQYFGPGTRLTVT.

The rearrangement links TRBV4-2 to TRBJ2-2, with D possibly matching TRBD2 (6 bases). The CDR3 length is 16 residues. V was cut by 1 base and J by 3 bases, with 12 bases left in between. The V gene's germline CDR1 is LGHNA and CDR2 YNFKEQ. The CDR3 loop is CASSQAGDYYTGELFF. CDR3 nucleotides: TGTGCCAGCAGCCAAGCGGGAGACTACTACACCGGGGAGCTGTTTTTT.

The gene calls are TRBV29-1 and TRBJ2-1, with TRBD2 matching 13 bases. The V gene end was trimmed by 6 bases and the J gene end by 10 bases; junction bases not matched to a gene: 9. This CDR3 has 14 amino acids. Germline CDR1 SQVTM, CDR2 ANQGSEA. This CDR3 is CSVAGTSGIEEQFF. The DNA for the CDR3 is TGCAGCGTCGCCGGGACTAGCGGGATAGAAGAGCAGTTCTTC.

Concerning this clone: Other DNA variants within this sample encode the same CDR3. The chain joins TRBV2 to TRBJ1-5, with TRBD1 matching over 9 bases. The V gene's germline CDR1 is SNHLY and CDR2 FYNNEI. The CDR3 length is 13 residues. V shed 6 bases, J shed 5 bases, and the junction held 2 bases outside the gene matches. CDR3 nucleotide sequence: TGTGCCAGCAGGGACAGGGGATATCAGCCCCAGCATTTT. It is translated as CASRDRGYQPQHF.

To note about this clone: A read error may account for a junction end that differs from germline. CDR3 loop: CASSLGWGGAQETQYF. DNA of the CDR3: TGTGCTAGCAGCTTAGGGTGGGGAGGAGCTCAAGAGACCCAGTACTTC. V and J are TRBV7-7 and TRBJ2-5; possible D gene TRBD2, 6 bases. Germline V gives CDR1 SSHAT, CDR2 FNYEAQ (reference sequence). This CDR3 is built from 16 residues.

The chain is built from TRBV2 and TRBJ2-7; TRBD1 matches at 7 bases. The V segment lost 6 bases and the J segment 7 bases; nucleotides outside the gene matches: 12. The CDR3 loop spans 14 amino acids. Germline V gene data show CDR1 as SNHLY and CDR2 as FYNNEI. In DNA form, the CDR3 reads TGTGCCAGCAGCCCCCCGACAGGGTTTAGGGAGCAGTACTTC. It translates to CASSPPTGFREQYF.